This TCR beta chain was identified in a study of blood T cell repertoires in COVID-19. Overall study: Whether acute or convalescent, the COVID-19 samples came from the United States, Italy and Spain. Sources were T cells, B-cell-depleted T cells, or PBMCs; the material itself was cDNA or gDNA.

Per germline, CDR1 SGHRS and CDR2 YFSETQ. J lost 6 bases, V lost 1 base, and 6 bases had no gene match. The CDR3 runs to 14 residues. Sequencing was performed with immunoSEQ multiplex PCR; in TCRdb, only in-frame clones are kept and a portion is missing. The repertoire holds 110,000 to 150,000 clones, with just over 85% as singletons. Donors were grouped by their self-reported clinical history. The source of this sequence is a man in his forties or fifties who had recovered from COVID-19. The sample taken for sequencing was PBMCs or T cells enriched from blood (not recorded which). The J gene is TRBJ2-7, the V gene TRBV5-1; 8 nucleotides align to TRBD2. This chain's CDR3 is CASSLLAGWGEQYF. The CDR3 DNA reads as TGCGCCAGCAGCTTGCTAGCGGGCTGGGGCGAGCAGTACTTC.